Shown below are 28 T cell receptor beta chains from a single sample sequenced in a study of lymphopenia after photon versus proton radiotherapy. The data were produced by immunoSEQ multiplex PCR, yet TCRdb's version contains in-frame clones alone and is incomplete. This sample has 70,000 or so clones; 80% to 95% occur once, and the top ten carry over 2%. The sample in question was peripheral blood, obtained from a patient treated with photon-based radiotherapy. The source of these receptors is a woman in her thirties or forties with cholangiocarcinoma.

This chain connects TRBV28 to TRBJ2-2; the D gene is possibly TRBD1 (7 bases). The V end lost 2 bases, the J end lost 6 bases, and 13 bases lay between the germline ends. The CDR3 is 15 amino acids. CDR1 is MDHEN, CDR2 SYDVKM, per germline. The DNA for the CDR3 is TGTGCCAGCAGTTTAGTTGGCAGGGGGGCCGGGGAGCTGTTTTTT. As protein: CASSLVGRGAGELFF.

This clone was picked up one time. The chain links TRBV18 to TRBJ2-2, with D uncertain. Looked up from germline, CDR1 is KGHSH and CDR2 is LQKENI. CDR3 size: 16 residues. V was trimmed by 7 bases and J by 5 bases, leaving 20 bases between them. The CDR3 here is CASFPTKAATTGELFF. In DNA form, the CDR3 reads TGTGCCAGCTTCCCCACCAAGGCAGCTACAACCGGGGAGCTGTTTTTT.

J is TRBJ2-5 and V is TRBV5-1; 7 bases are a match to TRBD2. This CDR3 has 15 amino acids. Trimming took 4 bases from V and 4 from J; bases not matched to a gene: 10. The V gene's germline CDR1 is SGHRS and CDR2 YFSETQ. CDR3 DNA sequence: TGCGCCAGCAGCCCCTCTAGCGGAGGAGGAGAGACCCAGTACTTC. It yields the protein CASSPSSGGGETQYF.

The CDR3 nucleotides are TGTGCCAGCAAAAGGACCACGAACACCGGGGAGCTGTTTTTT. Translated, it gives CASKRTTNTGELFF. The chain recombines TRBV2 with TRBJ2-2; D not resolved. This CDR3 contains 14 residues. Trimming pared 7 bases from V and 0 bases from J, leaving 9 bases between. Germline V gene sequence: CDR1 SNHLY, CDR2 FYNNEI.

This chain joins TRBV6-5 and TRBJ1-1, with TRBD1 matching over 9 bases. V lost 7 bases and J lost 5; bases outside the gene matches: 11. CDR3 length: 15 amino acids. Per germline, CDR1 MNHEY and CDR2 SVGAGI. CDR3 nucleotides: TGTGCCAGCACCAATACAGGGGGCTTGGGAACTGAAGCTTTCTTT. Translated, it gives CASTNTGGLGTEAFF.

CDR3 sequence reads: CASSLGLLVREQFF. The CDR3, as DNA: TGTGCCAGCAGCTTAGGTCTACTGGTTCGGGAGCAGTTCTTC. The chain uses TRBV7-2 and TRBJ2-1; D not resolved. Germline CDR1 is SGHTA and CDR2 is FQGNSA. The V gene lost 1 base and the J gene lost 10 bases, with 14 bases spanning the gap. This CDR3 has 14 amino acids.

V is TRBV5-1 and J is TRBJ2-1, with TRBD2 as a possible D gene (6 bases). V lost 4 bases, J lost 7 bases, and 15 bases lay in between. Germline loops: CDR1 SGHRS, CDR2 YFSETQ. This CDR3 has 14 amino acids. In DNA form, the CDR3 reads TGCGCCAGCAGCGAATCAGGACGGGGGAATGAGCAGTTCTTC. This sequence encodes CASSESGRGNEQFF.

The chain is built from TRBV6-5 and TRBJ2-3; D perhaps matches TRBD1 (5 bases). The V gene lost 0 bases and the J gene lost 1 base, with 8 bases spanning the gap. Germline V lookup: CDR1 MNHEY, CDR2 SVGAGI. The CDR3 length is 15 residues. CDR3 coding DNA: TGTGCCAGCAGTTACTCCCGACAGCGCACAGATACGCAGTATTTT. Translating it yields CASSYSRQRTDTQYF.

In the case of this clone: Germline is not matched at one junction end, which may reflect a read error. This chain links TRBV29-1 with TRBJ2-7; 7 bases match TRBD1. The CDR3 consists of 11 residues. Germline CDR1 is SQVTM and CDR2 is ANQGSEA. This chain's CDR3 is CSAGTAYKQYF. As DNA, the CDR3 is TGCAGCGCTGGGACAGCCTACAAGCAGTACTTC.

This sequence joins TRBV11-2 and TRBJ1-1, with D maybe TRBD1 (5 bases). The CDR3 is 12 amino acids. CDR1 and CDR2 from the germline V gene are SGHAT and FQNNGV. V lost 4 bases, J lost 4 bases, and 7 bases lay in between. In DNA, the CDR3 is TGTGCCAGCAGCTCGGGACCCACTGAAGCTTTCTTT. It is translated as CASSSGPTEAFF.

This clone was counted only a few times. The rearrangement joins TRBV30 to TRBJ1-3; D remains unclear. The CDR3 length is 13 residues. In germline, CDR1 is GTSNPN, CDR2 SVGIG (reference sequence). The V end was cut by 8 bases, the J end by 2 bases, with 13 bases between. CDR3 coding DNA: TGTGCCGGATATAGGGCTCCTGGAAACACCATATATTTT. Its translation is CAGYRAPGNTIYF.

This chain connects TRBV19 to TRBJ1-5, with D hard to call. The CDR3 is made up of 14 amino acids. The V end lost 6 bases, the J end lost 4 bases, and 13 bases lay between the germline ends. Per the germline V gene, CDR1 is LNHDA and CDR2 is SQIVND (reference sequence). CDR3 residues: CASSPGRPNQPQHF. The CDR3 coding sequence is TGTGCCAGTAGCCCCGGGCGGCCGAATCAGCCCCAGCATTTT.

This chain connects TRBV28 to TRBJ2-7; 14 nucleotides align to TRBD2. Germline-derived CDR1 and CDR2 are MDHEN and SYDVKM. This CDR3 spans 18 amino acids. Trimming at V came to 5 bases and at J to 1 base, leaving 10 bases not matched to a gene. This chain's CDR3 is CASSPLGLAGGDSYEQYF. The CDR3 nucleotides read TGTGCCAGCAGTCCCCTCGGACTAGCGGGGGGCGATTCCTACGAGCAGTACTTC.

The rearrangement uses TRBV4-2 and TRBJ1-1; D perhaps matches TRBD1 (5 bases). Germline CDR1 is LGHNA and CDR2 is YNFKEQ. V gave up 5 bases and J gave up 8 bases, with 9 bases separating them. CDR3 length equals 11 residues. The CDR3 sequence: CASSSGREAFF. The CDR3, as DNA: TGTGCCAGCAGCTCGGGACGGGAAGCTTTCTTT.

In this sample, this clone turned up once. This chain uses TRBV7-9 with TRBJ1-1; D unclear. V dropped 3 bases and J dropped 0 bases, with 8 bases sitting between them. CDR3 length: 14 amino acids. Germline CDR1 is SEHNR and CDR2 is FQNEAQ (reference sequence). The CDR3 DNA is TGTGCCAGCAGCTTCTGGATCATGAACACTGAAGCTTTCTTT. Amino acids: CASSFWIMNTEAFF.

The chain couples TRBV6-1 to TRBJ2-7; maybe TRBD1 (6 bases). Germline loops: CDR1 MNHNS, CDR2 SASEGT. The germline V and J ends were trimmed by 2 bases and 3 bases, with 14 bases remaining between them. The CDR3 sequence is 15 residues long. In DNA, the CDR3 is TGTGCCAGCAGTGAAAGGGACACCCGAGGCTACGAGCAGTACTTC. Translated: CASSERDTRGYEQYF.

This chain links TRBV6-6 with TRBJ1-2; D gene unclear. This CDR3 contains 15 residues. The germline V gene has CDR1 MNHNY and CDR2 SVGAGI (reference sequence). Trimming took off 2 bases at V and 0 bases at J, with 10 bases between the two ends. In nucleotides, the CDR3 is TGTGCCAGCAGTTACAGGTTCGGAGCTAACTATGGCTACACCTTC. Translating it yields CASSYRFGANYGYTF.

The chain links TRBV27 to TRBJ1-1; D not certain. Germline CDR1 is MNHEY and CDR2 is SMNVEV (reference sequence). With 3 bases removed from V and 0 bases from J, the gap between germline ends came to 5 bases. This CDR3 region has 13 residues. The CDR3, as DNA: TGTGCCAGCAGTTTTACAGTGAACACTGAAGCTTTCTTT. As protein: CASSFTVNTEAFF.

The chain is built from TRBV28 and TRBJ2-3, with D maybe TRBD2 (6 bases). V gave up 4 bases and J gave up 9 bases, with 14 bases separating them. CDR1 and CDR2 (germline): MDHEN, SYDVKM. The CDR3 has 13 residues. In nucleotides, the CDR3 is TGTGCCAGCAGTTCCAATAGCGGCCTCACGCAGTATTTT. This sequence encodes CASSSNSGLTQYF.

The chain combines TRBV9 with TRBJ2-7, with D perhaps matching TRBD1 (6 bases). The CDR3 length is 16 residues. Germline V lookup: CDR1 SGDLS, CDR2 YYNGEE. V was cut by 0 bases and J by 4 bases, with 17 bases left in between. CDR3 loop: CASSVDGRTELYEQYF. The CDR3 DNA sequence: TGTGCCAGCAGCGTAGACGGTAGGACAGAACTGTACGAGCAGTACTTC.

The V call is TRBV27, the J call TRBJ1-1; possibly TRBD1 for D (5 bases). The CDR3 runs 14 residues. Trimming shortened V by 3 bases and J by 3 bases, and 11 bases separated the two germline ends. Germline CDR1 MNHEY, CDR2 SMNVEV (reference sequence). The CDR3, as DNA: TGTGCCAGCAGTTTGCGAACAGGTCACACTGAAGCTTTCTTT. Amino acid sequence: CASSLRTGHTEAFF.

The CDR3 bases are TGCGCCAGCAGCCCCCGACAAGTCGCTAATGAAAAACTGTTTTTT. Its translation is CASSPRQVANEKLFF. The genes are TRBV4-3 and TRBJ1-4, with D unclear. V was cut by 4 bases and J by 3 bases, with 12 bases left in between. This CDR3 has 15 amino acids. Germline-derived CDR1 and CDR2 are LGHNA and YSLEER.

This clone has just one count. This chain links TRBV19 with TRBJ2-5, with a weak D call TRBD2 (6 bases). This CDR3 has 17 amino acids. Looked up from germline, CDR1 is LNHDA and CDR2 is SQIVND (reference sequence). V dropped 1 base and J dropped 5 bases, with 20 bases sitting between them. The CDR3 nucleotides are TGTGCCAGTAGTATAGCCGGGGACTCCAAGTGGACGGAGACCCAGTACTTC. It encodes CASSIAGDSKWTETQYF.

The genes are TRBV19 and TRBJ1-1; tentatively, D is TRBD1 (5 bases). The V gene's germline CDR1 is LNHDA and CDR2 SQIVND (reference sequence). V was cut by 5 bases and J by 4 bases, with 11 bases left in between. The CDR3 spans 13 residues. This CDR3 is CASSRTGGTEAFF. The CDR3 region has the DNA TGTGCCAGTAGTCGAACGGGGGGCACTGAAGCTTTCTTT.

The chain combines TRBV5-4 with TRBJ1-4; 8 bases match TRBD1. The CDR3 totals 16 residues. Germline V gene lookup returns CDR1 SGHNT and CDR2 YYREEE (reference sequence). Unmatched junction bases numbered 8, after V lost 0 bases and J lost 7 bases. CDR3 nucleotide sequence: TGTGCCAGCAGCTTGGCCCCAGGGGGCAAGAGTGAAAAACTGTTTTTT. It is translated as CASSLAPGGKSEKLFF.

The chain couples TRBV7-9 to TRBJ2-3, with a possible D match to TRBD2 (6 bases). With 3 bases removed from V and 3 bases from J, the gap between germline ends came to 10 bases. The germline CDR1 and CDR2 sequences are SEHNR and FQNEAQ (reference sequence). CDR3 length: 14 residues. CDR3 sequence reads: CASSFTGETDTQYF. CDR3 nucleotides: TGTGCCAGCAGCTTTACGGGAGAGACAGATACGCAGTATTTT.

V is TRBV18 and J is TRBJ1-1; no definite D call. Trimming cost V 0 bases and J 1 base, with 6 bases left between them. This CDR3 is built from 14 residues. Germline values: CDR1 KGHSH, CDR2 LQKENI. CDR3 in DNA: TGTGCCAGCTCACCACCCTCCCAGAACACTGAAGCTTTCTTT. This sequence encodes CASSPPSQNTEAFF.

The rearrangement uses TRBV7-9 and TRBJ2-1; 7 bases agree with TRBD2. V lost 4 bases, J lost 6 bases, and 3 bases stayed unmatched. Germline CDR1 and CDR2: SEHNR and FQNEAQ (reference sequence). The CDR3 contains 13 residues. CDR3 nucleotide sequence: TGTGCCAGCAGCTGGGGGAGGGGCAATGAGCAGTTCTTC. It specifies CASSWGRGNEQFF.